This TCR beta chain was sequenced for a study of radiation and T cells in renal cell carcinoma. Indicated time point: blood 4 weeks post-SBRT, at nephrectomy. The treatment was: 15 Gy SBRT to primary tumor, nephrectomy 4 weeks later. Nephrectomy followed 15 Gy stereotactic body radiation by 4 weeks. V lost 7 bases and J 3 bases, leaving 8 bases between the germline ends. This CDR3 is built from 12 residues. Germline CDR1 is SGHTA and CDR2 is FQGNSA. Method: immunoSEQ multiplex PCR; TCRdb's copy keeps in-frame clones and lacks some. The sample records approximately 65,000 clones, about three quarters being singletons. Study-wide points: Top tumor clonotypes rose in blood 2 weeks post-radiation, then contracted. Pretreatment tumor biopsies were lacking, so baseline clonotypes are unknown.

About this clone itself: The target antigen is unknown.

The chain combines TRBV7-2 with TRBJ2-3; D ambiguous. This specimen consisted of blood, obtained from a patient whose treatment included radiotherapy and nephrectomy. The clonotype was recovered from a man aged 60-69 years with renal cell carcinoma. This chain's CDR3 is CASTLLTDTQYF. The CDR3 nucleotides read TGTGCCAGCACACTCCTAACAGATACGCAGTATTTT.